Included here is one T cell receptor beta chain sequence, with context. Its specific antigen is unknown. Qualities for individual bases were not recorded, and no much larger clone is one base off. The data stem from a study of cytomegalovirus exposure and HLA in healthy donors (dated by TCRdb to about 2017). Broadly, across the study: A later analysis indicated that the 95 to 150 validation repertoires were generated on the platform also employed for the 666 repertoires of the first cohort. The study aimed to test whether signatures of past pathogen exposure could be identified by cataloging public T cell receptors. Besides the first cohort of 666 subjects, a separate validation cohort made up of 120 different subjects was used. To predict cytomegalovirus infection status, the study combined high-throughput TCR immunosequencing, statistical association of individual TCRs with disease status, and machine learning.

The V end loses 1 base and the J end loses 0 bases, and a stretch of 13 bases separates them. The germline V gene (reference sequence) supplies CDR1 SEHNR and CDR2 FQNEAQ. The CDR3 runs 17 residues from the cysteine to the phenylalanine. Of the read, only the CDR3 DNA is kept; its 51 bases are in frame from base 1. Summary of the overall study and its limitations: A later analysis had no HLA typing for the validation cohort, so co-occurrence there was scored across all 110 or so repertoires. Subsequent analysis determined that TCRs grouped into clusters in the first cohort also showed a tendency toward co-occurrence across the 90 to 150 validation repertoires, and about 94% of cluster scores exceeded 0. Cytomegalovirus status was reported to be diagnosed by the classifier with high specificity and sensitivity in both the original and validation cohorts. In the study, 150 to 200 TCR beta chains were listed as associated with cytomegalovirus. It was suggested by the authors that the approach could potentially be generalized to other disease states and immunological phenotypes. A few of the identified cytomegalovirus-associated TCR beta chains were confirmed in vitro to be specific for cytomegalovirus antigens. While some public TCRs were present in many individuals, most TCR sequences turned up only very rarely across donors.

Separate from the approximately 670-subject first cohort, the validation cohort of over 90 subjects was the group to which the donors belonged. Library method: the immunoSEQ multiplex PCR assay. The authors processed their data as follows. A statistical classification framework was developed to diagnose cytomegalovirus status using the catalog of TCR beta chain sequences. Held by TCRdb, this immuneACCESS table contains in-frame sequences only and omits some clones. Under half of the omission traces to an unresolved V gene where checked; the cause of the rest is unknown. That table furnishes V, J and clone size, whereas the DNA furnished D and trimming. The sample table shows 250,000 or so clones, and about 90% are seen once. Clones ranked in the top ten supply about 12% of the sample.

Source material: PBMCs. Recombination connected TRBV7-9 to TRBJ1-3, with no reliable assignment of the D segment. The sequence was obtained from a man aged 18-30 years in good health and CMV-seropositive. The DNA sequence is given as TGTGCCAGCAGCTTAGGGACGACGGTTTTCTCTGGAAACACCATATATTTT. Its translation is CASSLGTTVFSGNTIYF.